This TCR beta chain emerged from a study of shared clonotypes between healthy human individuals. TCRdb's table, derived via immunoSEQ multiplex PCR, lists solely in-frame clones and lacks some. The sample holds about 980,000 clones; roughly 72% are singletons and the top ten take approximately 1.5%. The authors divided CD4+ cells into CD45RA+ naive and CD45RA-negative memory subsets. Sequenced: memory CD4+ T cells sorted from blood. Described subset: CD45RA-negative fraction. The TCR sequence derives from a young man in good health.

This chain's CDR3 is CASSLAAAGPDNEQYF. CDR3 DNA: TGCGCCAGCAGCTTGGCCGCGGCGGGACCCGACAACGAGCAGTACTTC. V usage is TRBV5-1 and J usage is TRBJ2-7; D may be TRBD2 (6 bases). Germline CDR1 reads SGHRS; CDR2 reads YFSETQ. The CDR3 extends over 16 amino acids. V lost 0 bases and J 5 bases, leaving 18 bases between the germline ends.